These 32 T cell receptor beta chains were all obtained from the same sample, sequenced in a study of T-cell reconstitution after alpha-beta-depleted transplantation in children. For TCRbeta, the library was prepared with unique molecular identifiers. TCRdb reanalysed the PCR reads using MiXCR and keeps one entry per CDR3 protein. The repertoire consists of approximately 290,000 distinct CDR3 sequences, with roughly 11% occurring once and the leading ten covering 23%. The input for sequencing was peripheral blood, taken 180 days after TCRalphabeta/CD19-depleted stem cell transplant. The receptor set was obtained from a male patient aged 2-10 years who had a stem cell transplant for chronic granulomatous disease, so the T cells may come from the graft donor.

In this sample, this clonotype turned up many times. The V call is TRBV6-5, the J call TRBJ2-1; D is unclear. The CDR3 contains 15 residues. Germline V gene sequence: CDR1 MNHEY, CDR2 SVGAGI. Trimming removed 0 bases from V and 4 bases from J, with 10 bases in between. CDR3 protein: CASSYSGTMYNEQFF. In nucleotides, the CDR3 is TGTGCCAGCAGTTACTCTGGTACGATGTACAATGAGCAGTTCTTC.

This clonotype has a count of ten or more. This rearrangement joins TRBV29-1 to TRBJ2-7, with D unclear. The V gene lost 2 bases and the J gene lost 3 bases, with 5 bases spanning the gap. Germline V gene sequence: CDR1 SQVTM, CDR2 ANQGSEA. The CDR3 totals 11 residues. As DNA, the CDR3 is TGCAGCGTTGAAAACGGCTACGAGCAGTACTTC. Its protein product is CSVENGYEQYF.

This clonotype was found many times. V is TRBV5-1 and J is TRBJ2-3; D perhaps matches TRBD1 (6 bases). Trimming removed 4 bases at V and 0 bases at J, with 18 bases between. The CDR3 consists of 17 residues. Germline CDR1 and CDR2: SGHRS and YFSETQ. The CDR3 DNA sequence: TGCGCCAGCAGCGCTGGACAGTTAACCTCTAGCACAGATACGCAGTATTTT. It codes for CASSAGQLTSSTDTQYF.

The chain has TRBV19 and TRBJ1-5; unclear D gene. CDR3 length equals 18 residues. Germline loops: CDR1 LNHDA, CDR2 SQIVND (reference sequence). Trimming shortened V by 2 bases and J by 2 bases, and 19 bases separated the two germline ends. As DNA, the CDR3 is TGTGCCAGTAGTATATACAGTAATAGGGTAGCCGGCAATCAGCCCCAGCATTTT. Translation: CASSIYSNRVAGNQPQHF.

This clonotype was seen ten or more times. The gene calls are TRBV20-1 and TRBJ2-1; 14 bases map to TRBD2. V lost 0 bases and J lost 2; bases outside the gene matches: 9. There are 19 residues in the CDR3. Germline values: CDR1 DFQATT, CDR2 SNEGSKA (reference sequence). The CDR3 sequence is CSARDQTGTSGSPYNEQFF. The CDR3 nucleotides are TGCAGTGCTAGAGATCAAACCGGGACTAGCGGGAGCCCCTACAATGAGCAGTTCTTC.

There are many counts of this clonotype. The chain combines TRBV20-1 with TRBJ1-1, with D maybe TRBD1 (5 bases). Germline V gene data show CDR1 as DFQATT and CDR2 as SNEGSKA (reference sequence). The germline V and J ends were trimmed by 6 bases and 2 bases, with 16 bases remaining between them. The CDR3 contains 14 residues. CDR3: CSARIGTLNTEAFF. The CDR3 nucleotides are TGCAGTGCGAGAATCGGGACCCTTAACACTGAAGCTTTCTTT.

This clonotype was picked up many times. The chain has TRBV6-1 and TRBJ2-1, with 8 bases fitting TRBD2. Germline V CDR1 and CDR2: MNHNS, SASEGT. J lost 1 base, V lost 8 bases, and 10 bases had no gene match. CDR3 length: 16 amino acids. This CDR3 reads CASLQWPSGSYNEQFF. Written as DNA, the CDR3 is TGTGCCAGCCTACAGTGGCCTAGCGGGTCCTACAATGAGCAGTTCTTC.

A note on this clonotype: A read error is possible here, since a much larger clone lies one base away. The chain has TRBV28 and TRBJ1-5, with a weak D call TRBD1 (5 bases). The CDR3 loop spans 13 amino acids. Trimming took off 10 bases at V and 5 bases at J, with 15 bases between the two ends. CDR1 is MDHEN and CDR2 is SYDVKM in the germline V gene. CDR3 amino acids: CANTLDTYQPQHF. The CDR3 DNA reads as TGTGCCAACACCCTGGACACTTATCAGCCCCAGCATTTT.

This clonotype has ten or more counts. CDR3 sequence: CASSVALLTRTGRIGMYEQYF. CDR3 nucleotide sequence: TGTGCCAGCAGCGTAGCTTTGTTGACTCGGACAGGGAGAATAGGAATGTACGAGCAGTACTTC. The V and J genes are TRBV9 and TRBJ2-7, with TRBD1 identical over 8 bases. The CDR3 is 21 amino acids. Germline V gene data show CDR1 as SGDLS and CDR2 as YYNGEE. V shed 0 bases and J 4 bases; nucleotides not matched to a gene: 24.

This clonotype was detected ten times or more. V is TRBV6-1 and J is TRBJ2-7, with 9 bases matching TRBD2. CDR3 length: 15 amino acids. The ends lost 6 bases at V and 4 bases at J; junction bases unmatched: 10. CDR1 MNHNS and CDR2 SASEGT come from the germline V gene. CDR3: CASRSLAGQSYEQYF. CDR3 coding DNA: TGTGCCAGCAGGAGCCTAGCGGGACAATCGTACGAGCAGTACTTC.

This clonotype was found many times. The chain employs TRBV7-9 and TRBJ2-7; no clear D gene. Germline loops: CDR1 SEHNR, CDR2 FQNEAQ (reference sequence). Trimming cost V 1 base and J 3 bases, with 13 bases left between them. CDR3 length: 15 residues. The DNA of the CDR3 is TGTGCCAGCAGCTTAGGGATCGGTCTCAGCTACGAGCAGTACTTC. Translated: CASSLGIGLSYEQYF.

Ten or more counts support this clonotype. CDR3 region: CASSQSGAQTGELFF. CDR3 bases: TGTGCCAGCAGCCAGAGCGGGGCCCAGACCGGGGAGCTGTTTTTT. The chain has TRBV9 and TRBJ2-2; 7 bases line up with TRBD2. The ends lost 4 bases at V and 5 bases at J; junction bases unmatched: 8. Per the germline V gene, CDR1 is SGDLS and CDR2 is YYNGEE. The CDR3 length is 15 residues.

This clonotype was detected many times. In DNA, the CDR3 is TGCGCCAGCAGCGTCACGAGCACAGATACGCAGTATTTT. Residues: CASSVTSTDTQYF. The chain carries TRBV5-1 and TRBJ2-3, with D hard to call. CDR3 length: 13 residues. The V end lost 4 bases, the J end lost 0 bases, and 6 bases lay between the germline ends. Germline-derived CDR1 and CDR2 are SGHRS and YFSETQ. The complete variable domain, with remaining parts taken from reference TRBV5-1 and TRBJ2-3, reads KAGVTQTPRYLIKTRGQQVTLSCSPISGHRSVSWYQQTPGQGLQFLFEYFSETQRNKGNFPGRFSGRQFSNSRSEMNVSTLELGDSALYLCASSVTSTDTQYFGPGTRLTVL.

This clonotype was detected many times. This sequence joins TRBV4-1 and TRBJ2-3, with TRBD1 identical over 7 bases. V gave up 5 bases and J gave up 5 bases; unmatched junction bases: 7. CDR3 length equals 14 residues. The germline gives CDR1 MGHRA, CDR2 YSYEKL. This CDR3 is CASSFGQVQDTQYF. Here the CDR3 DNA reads TGCGCCAGCAGCTTCGGACAGGTCCAAGATACGCAGTATTTT.

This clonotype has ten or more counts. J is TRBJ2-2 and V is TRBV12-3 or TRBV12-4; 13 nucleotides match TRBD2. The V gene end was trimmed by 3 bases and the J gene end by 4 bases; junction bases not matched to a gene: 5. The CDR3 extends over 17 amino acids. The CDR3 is CASSFTSGRVGTGELFF. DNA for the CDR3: TGTGCCAGCAGTTTTACTAGCGGGAGGGTCGGCACCGGGGAGCTGTTTTTT.

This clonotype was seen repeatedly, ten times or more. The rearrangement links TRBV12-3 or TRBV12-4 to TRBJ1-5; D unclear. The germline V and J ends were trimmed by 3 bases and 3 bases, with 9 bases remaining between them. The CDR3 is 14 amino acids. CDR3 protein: CASSLSSPNQPQHF. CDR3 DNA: TGTGCCAGCAGTTTGTCTAGCCCCAATCAGCCCCAGCATTTT.

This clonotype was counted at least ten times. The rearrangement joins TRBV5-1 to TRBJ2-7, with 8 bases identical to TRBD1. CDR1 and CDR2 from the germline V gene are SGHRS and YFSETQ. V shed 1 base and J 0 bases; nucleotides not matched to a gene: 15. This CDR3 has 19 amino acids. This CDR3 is CASSLRSPGGQLSSYEQYF. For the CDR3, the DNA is TGCGCCAGCAGCTTGCGAAGCCCAGGGGGCCAACTCAGCTCCTACGAGCAGTACTTC.

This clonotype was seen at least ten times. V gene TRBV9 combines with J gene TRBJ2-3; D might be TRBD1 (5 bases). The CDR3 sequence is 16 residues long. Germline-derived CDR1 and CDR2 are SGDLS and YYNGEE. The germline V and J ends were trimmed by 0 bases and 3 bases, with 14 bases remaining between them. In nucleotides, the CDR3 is TGTGCCAGCAGCGTAGTAACAGGTCTGGTAACAGATACGCAGTATTTT. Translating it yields CASSVVTGLVTDTQYF. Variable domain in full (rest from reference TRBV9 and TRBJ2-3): DSGVTQTPKHLITATGQRVTLRCSPRSGDLSVYWYQQSLDQGLQFLIQYYNGEERAKGNILERFSAQQFPDLHSELNLSSLELGDSALYFCASSVVTGLVTDTQYFGPGTRLTVL.

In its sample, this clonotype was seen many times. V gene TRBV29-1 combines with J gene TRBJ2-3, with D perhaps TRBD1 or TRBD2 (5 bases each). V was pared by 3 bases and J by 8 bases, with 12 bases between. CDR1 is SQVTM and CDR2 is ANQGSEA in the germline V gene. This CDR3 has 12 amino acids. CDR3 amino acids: CSVDGAGSTQYF. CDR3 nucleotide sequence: TGCAGCGTTGACGGGGCAGGGTCTACGCAGTATTTT.

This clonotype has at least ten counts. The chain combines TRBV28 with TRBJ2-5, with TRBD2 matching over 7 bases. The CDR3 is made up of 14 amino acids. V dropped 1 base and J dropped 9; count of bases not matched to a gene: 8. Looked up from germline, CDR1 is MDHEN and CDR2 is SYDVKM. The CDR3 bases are TGTGCCAGCAGTTTATTTGGGCTAAGCGGGGCCCAGTACTTC. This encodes CASSLFGLSGAQYF.

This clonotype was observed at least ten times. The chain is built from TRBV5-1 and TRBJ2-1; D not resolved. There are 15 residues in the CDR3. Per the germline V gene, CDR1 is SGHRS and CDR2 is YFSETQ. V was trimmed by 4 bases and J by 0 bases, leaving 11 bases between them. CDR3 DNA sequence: TGCGCCAGCAGCCGAATCCCGAGCTCCTACAATGAGCAGTTCTTC. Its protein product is CASSRIPSSYNEQFF.

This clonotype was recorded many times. Here the CDR3 reads CASNRLEKSYNEQFF. The CDR3 coding sequence is TGTGCCAGCAACCGCCTTGAAAAGAGCTACAATGAGCAGTTCTTC. V usage is TRBV7-9 and J usage is TRBJ2-1; no clear D gene. The V gene's germline CDR1 is SEHNR and CDR2 FQNEAQ (reference sequence). This CDR3 comprises 15 residues. Trimming stripped 7 bases from V and 3 bases from J, with 16 bases between.

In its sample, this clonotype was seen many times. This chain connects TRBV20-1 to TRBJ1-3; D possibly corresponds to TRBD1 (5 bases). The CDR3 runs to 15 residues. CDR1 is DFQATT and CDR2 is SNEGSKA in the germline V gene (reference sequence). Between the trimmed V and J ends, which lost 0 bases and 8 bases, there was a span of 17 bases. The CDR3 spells CSARDREGLGDTIYF. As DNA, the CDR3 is TGCAGTGCTAGAGATCGAGAAGGGTTGGGGGACACCATATATTTT.

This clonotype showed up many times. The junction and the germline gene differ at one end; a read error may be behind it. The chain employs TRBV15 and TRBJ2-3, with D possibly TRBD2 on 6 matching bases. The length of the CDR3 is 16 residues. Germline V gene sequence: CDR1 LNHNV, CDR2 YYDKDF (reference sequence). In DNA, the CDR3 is TGTGCCACCAGCCGAGAAGCGGGTCTTGGCGCAGATACGCAGTATTTT. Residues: CATSREAGLGADTQYF. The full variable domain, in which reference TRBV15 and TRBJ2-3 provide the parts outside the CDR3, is DAMVIQNPRYQVTQFGKPVTLSCSQTLNHNVMYWYQQKSSQAPKLLFHYYDKDFNNEADTPDNFQSRRPNTSFCFLDIRSPGLGDTAMYLCATSREAGLGADTQYFGPGTRLTVL.

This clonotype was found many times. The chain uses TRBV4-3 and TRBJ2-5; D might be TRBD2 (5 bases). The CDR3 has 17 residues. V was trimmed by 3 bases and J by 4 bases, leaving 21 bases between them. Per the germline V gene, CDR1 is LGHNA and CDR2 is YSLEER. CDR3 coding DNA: TGCGCCAGCAGCCAGGCTCTACATCCGGGATCGGCAGAGACCCAGTACTTC. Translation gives CASSQALHPGSAETQYF.

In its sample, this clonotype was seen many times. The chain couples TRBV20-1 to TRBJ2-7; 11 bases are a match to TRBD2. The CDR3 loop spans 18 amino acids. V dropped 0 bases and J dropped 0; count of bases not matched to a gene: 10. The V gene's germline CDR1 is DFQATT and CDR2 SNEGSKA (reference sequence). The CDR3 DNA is TGCAGTGCTAGAGACCTCCCCATACTAGCGGGAGACTCCTACGAGCAGTACTTC. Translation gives CSARDLPILAGDSYEQYF.

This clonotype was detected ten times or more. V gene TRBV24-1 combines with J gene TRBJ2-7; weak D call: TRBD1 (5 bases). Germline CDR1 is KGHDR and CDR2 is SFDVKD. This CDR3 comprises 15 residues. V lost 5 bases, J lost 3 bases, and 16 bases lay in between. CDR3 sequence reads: CATSGGRGHLYEQYF. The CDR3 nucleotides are TGTGCCACCAGTGGGGGCCGTGGGCATCTCTACGAGCAGTACTTC.

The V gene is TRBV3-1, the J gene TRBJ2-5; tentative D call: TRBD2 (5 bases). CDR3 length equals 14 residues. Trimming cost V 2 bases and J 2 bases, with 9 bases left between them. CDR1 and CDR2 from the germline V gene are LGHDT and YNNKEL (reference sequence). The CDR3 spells CASSQTDYQETQYF. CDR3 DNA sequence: TGTGCCAGCAGCCAAACTGACTATCAAGAGACCCAGTACTTC.

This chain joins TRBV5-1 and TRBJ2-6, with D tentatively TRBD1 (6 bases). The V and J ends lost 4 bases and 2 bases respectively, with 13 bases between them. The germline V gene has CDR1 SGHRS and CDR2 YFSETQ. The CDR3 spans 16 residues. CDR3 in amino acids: CASSADRNPGANVLTF. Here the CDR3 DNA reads TGCGCCAGCAGCGCCGACAGGAATCCTGGGGCCAACGTCCTGACTTTC.

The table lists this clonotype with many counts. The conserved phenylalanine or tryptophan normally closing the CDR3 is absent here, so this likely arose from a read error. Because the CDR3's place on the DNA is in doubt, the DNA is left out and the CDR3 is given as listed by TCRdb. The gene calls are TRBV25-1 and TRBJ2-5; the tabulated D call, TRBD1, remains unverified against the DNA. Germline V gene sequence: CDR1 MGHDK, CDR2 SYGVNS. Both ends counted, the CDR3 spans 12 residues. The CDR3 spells CARGASGQENTL.

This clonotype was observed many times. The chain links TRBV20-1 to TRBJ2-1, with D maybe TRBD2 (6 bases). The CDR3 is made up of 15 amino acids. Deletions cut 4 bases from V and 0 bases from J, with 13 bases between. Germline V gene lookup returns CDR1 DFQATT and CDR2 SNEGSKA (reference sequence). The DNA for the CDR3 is TGCAGTGCTAACCAAAAGGGACTCTCCTACAATGAGCAGTTCTTC. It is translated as CSANQKGLSYNEQFF.

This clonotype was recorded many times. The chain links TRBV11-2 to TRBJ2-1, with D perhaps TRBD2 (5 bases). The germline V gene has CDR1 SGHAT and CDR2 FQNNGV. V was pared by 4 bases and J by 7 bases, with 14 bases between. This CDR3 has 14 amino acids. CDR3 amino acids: CASSSDSPGNEQFF. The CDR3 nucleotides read TGTGCCAGCAGCTCGGACTCCCCCGGGAATGAGCAGTTCTTC.